This TCR beta chain emerged from a study of neoadjuvant anti-PD-1 for oral cavity cancer. Looking at the study overall: Most patients had three to four biweekly doses of 3 mg/kg nivolumab before resection.

CDR3 length equals 14 residues. V gave up 6 bases and J gave up 2 bases, with 10 bases separating them. Per germline, CDR1 SNHLY and CDR2 FYNNEI. The study, taken as a whole, reports: TCR analyses covered only a few patients per response group.

Of note for this clone: Its target is unknown.

Assay: immunoSEQ multiplex PCR; the TCRdb copy retains only in-frame clones and omits some. This table has roughly 14,000 clones, roughly 70% appearing once. Time point reported: after neoadjuvant nivolumab, at surgical resection. This chain connects TRBV2 to TRBJ2-2; no firm D call. This clonotype originated in a person aged 40-85 years with oral cavity squamous cell carcinoma. Sequencing used PBMCs, obtained after nivolumab (anti-PD-1) treatment. CDR3 region: CASRARSNTGELFF. CDR3 nucleotide sequence: TGTGCCAGCAGAGCCCGTTCCAACACCGGGGAGCTGTTTTTT.